These 29 T cell receptor beta chains originate from one sample sequenced in a study of vaccination and CD4 T cells after COVID-19. The sample's time point: late sampling 161 to 241 days after vaccination in a few convalescent patients. The treatment was: roughly 10-day PBMC culture with coronavirus spike peptide pools or control peptides (ViraFEST assay). CD4+ T cells that had been cultured provided DNA sequenced with the Oncomine TCR Beta short-read assay. TCRdb reprocessed the PCR reads via MiXCR and lists one record per CDR3 protein. The sample has tens of thousands of distinct CDR3 sequences, approximately 30% seen once. For these receptors, no antigen is known. Source: CD4+ T cells from blood, cultured in vitro, taken about 7 months after SARS-CoV-2 vaccination. The receptors come from a human donor who had recovered from COVID-19.

This clonotype was recorded a few times. This chain uses TRBV20-1 with TRBJ2-3; 9 bases fit TRBD2. The CDR3 loop spans 16 amino acids. The V gene end was trimmed by 6 bases and the J gene end by 0 bases; junction bases not matched to a gene: 10. CDR1 DFQATT and CDR2 SNEGSKA come from the germline V gene (reference sequence). CDR3 amino acids: CSAMGVAGVSTDTQYF. The CDR3, as DNA: TGCAGTGCGATGGGGGTAGCGGGAGTTAGCACAGATACGCAGTATTTT.

Relative to its sample, this clonotype is medium-sized (0.01 to 0.1%). This chain joins TRBV7-9 and TRBJ2-5; 12 bases map to TRBD2. The V gene's germline CDR1 is SEHNR and CDR2 FQNEAQ (reference sequence). The CDR3 runs to 16 residues. V shed 4 bases, J shed 5 bases, and the junction held 8 bases outside the gene matches. The DNA for the CDR3 is TGTGCCAGCAGCTGGAGAAGACTAGCGGGAGATGAGACCCAGTACTTC. This sequence encodes CASSWRRLAGDETQYF.

This chain joins TRBV21-1 and TRBJ1-5; the table's D call, TRBD1, was not checked against the DNA. TRBV21-1 is given as a pseudogene. The length of the CDR3 is 18 residues. The CDR3 nucleotides are TGTGCCAGCAGCACGCAGGACAGGGGCCCCGAACCAGATCAGCCCCAGCATTTT. Protein sequence: CASSTQDRGPEPDQPQHF.

This clonotype has only a few counts. The chain employs TRBV20-1 and TRBJ2-3; possibly TRBD1 for D (6 bases). This CDR3 contains 12 residues. Trimming removed 5 bases from V and 5 bases from J, with 11 bases in between. Per the germline V gene, CDR1 is DFQATT and CDR2 is SNEGSKA (reference sequence). CDR3 loop: CSALKGGDTQYF. DNA of the CDR3: TGCAGTGCTTTAAAAGGGGGAGATACGCAGTATTTT.

This clonotype was found a few times. V usage is TRBV20-1 and J usage is TRBJ2-7; 8 bases match TRBD2. Trimming cost V 3 bases and J 6 bases; bases outside gene matches: 10. CDR3 size: 14 residues. From germline, CDR1 is DFQATT and CDR2 SNEGSKA (reference sequence). The CDR3 nucleotides read TGCAGTGCTAGGGCCGGGGGGGCCCCGGGCGAGCAGTACTTC. It yields the protein CSARAGGAPGEQYF.

The rearrangement links TRBV19 to TRBJ1-5; D possibly corresponds to TRBD1 (6 bases). Germline-derived CDR1 and CDR2 are LNHDA and SQIVND (reference sequence). The ends were cut back, 6 bases at V and 2 bases at J, with 11 bases in the middle. This CDR3 spans 14 amino acids. CDR3 DNA: TGTGCCAGTAGCCTGGGGGGCGGCAATCAGCCCCAGCATTTT. Protein product: CASSLGGGNQPQHF.

The table lists this clonotype with a few counts. The J gene is TRBJ2-1, the V gene TRBV2, with no clear D. This CDR3 is built from 14 residues. Deletions cut 2 bases from V and 5 bases from J, with 10 bases between. CDR1 is SNHLY, CDR2 FYNNEI, per germline. The CDR3 region has the DNA TGTGCCAGCAGTGAACTTAGCAGCCACAATGAGCAGTTCTTC. Its translation: CASSELSSHNEQFF.

In its sample, this clonotype ranks as medium-sized. This chain joins TRBV12-3 or TRBV12-4 and TRBJ1-2; D is undetermined. The V end lost 5 bases, the J end lost 8 bases, and 18 bases lay between the germline ends. The CDR3 has 14 amino acids. CDR3: CASSLRHRDTGYTF. As DNA, the CDR3 is TGTGCCAGCAGTCTTAGACACAGAGACACGGGCTACACCTTC.

There are a few counts of this clonotype. The chain couples TRBV7-8 to TRBJ1-2, with 8 bases identical to TRBD1. The CDR3 runs 15 residues. The germline gives CDR1 SGHVS, CDR2 FQNEAQ. V was clipped by 2 bases and J by 8 bases; unmatched bases: 10. CDR3 amino acids: CASSLSLGQVGGYTF. CDR3 DNA: TGTGCCAGCAGCTTAAGTTTGGGACAGGTTGGCGGCTACACCTTC.

The chain links TRBV18 to TRBJ1-2, with 11 positions matching TRBD1. Germline values: CDR1 KGHSH, CDR2 LQKENI. CDR3 length equals 15 residues. Germline trimming cut 6 bases from V and 3 bases from J; bases unmatched to any gene: 6. The DNA of the CDR3 is TGTGCCAGCTCCCCGGGACAGGGGGGCGACTATGGCTACACCTTC. It encodes CASSPGQGGDYGYTF.

This clonotype was observed a few times. This rearrangement joins TRBV11-3 to TRBJ1-2; D not resolved. V was trimmed by 5 bases and J by 1 base, leaving 8 bases between them. CDR3 length: 13 residues. Germline CDR1 reads SGHNT; CDR2 reads YENEEA. CDR3 sequence reads: CASSATRNYGYTF. The CDR3 DNA reads TGTGCCAGCAGCGCGACACGTAACTATGGCTACACCTTC.

The chain couples TRBV7-9 to TRBJ2-5, with D possibly matching TRBD2 (7 bases). The V gene's germline CDR1 is SEHNR and CDR2 FQNEAQ (reference sequence). The CDR3 is made up of 12 amino acids. Between the trimmed V and J ends, which lost 6 bases and 5 bases, there was a span of 10 bases. CDR3 residues: CASRRGGETQYF. As DNA, the CDR3 is TGTGCCAGCAGGAGGGGGGGGGAGACCCAGTACTTC.

CDR3 nucleotides: TGCAGTGCTAGAAAACAGAGTAACTATGGCTACACCTTC. As protein: CSARKQSNYGYTF. The rearrangement joins TRBV20-1 to TRBJ1-2, with unresolved D. V lost 2 bases to trimming and J lost 1 base, with 8 bases between them. Per germline, CDR1 DFQATT and CDR2 SNEGSKA (reference sequence). There are 13 residues in the CDR3.

J is TRBJ2-2 and V is TRBV7-3, with a possible D match to TRBD2 (5 bases). V gave up 8 bases and J gave up 7 bases, with 14 bases separating them. Germline CDR1 reads SGHTA; CDR2 reads FQGTGA. This CDR3 spans 13 amino acids. The CDR3 protein is CASSLRRNGELFF. The CDR3 DNA follows: TGTGCCAGCTCGCTCCGGAGGAACGGGGAGCTGTTTTTT.

J is TRBJ2-1 and V is TRBV11-1, with TRBD2 as a possible D gene (6 bases). Germline assignment: CDR1 SGHAT and CDR2 FQDESV (reference sequence). The CDR3 is 12 residues long. V was clipped by 4 bases and J by 9 bases, with 10 bases between them. CDR3 in DNA: TGTGCCAGCAGCTCGACGGGAGTTGAGCAGTTCTTC. Protein sequence: CASSSTGVEQFF.

The chain employs TRBV23-1 and TRBJ2-7; D uncertain. TRBV23-1 is classed as an ORF, of uncertain function. This CDR3 region has 12 residues. The CDR3 bases are TGCGCTATCCTCCGGACCTCCTACGAGCAGTACTTC. This encodes CAILRTSYEQYF.

The table lists this clonotype with many counts. The chain uses TRBV20-1 and TRBJ2-4, with 7 bases aligning to TRBD2. J was trimmed by 3 bases and V by 6 bases; bases with no gene match: 2. Looked up from germline, CDR1 is DFQATT and CDR2 is SNEGSKA (reference sequence). The CDR3 runs to 12 residues. The CDR3 nucleotides are TGCAGTGCGTGGACTAGCAAAAACATTCAGTACTTC. The encoded protein is CSAWTSKNIQYF.

Worth noting for this clonotype: The junction differs from germline at one of its ends, possibly a read error. The V call is TRBV5-6, the J call TRBJ1-2, with D tentatively TRBD1 (6 bases). Germline CDR1 SGHDT, CDR2 YYEEEE. The CDR3 consists of 13 residues. As DNA, the CDR3 is TGTGCCGGCAGCTTGGACAGAGACTATGGCTACACCTTC. The encoded protein is CAGSLDRDYGYTF.

The J gene is TRBJ2-7, the V gene TRBV10-3; either TRBD1 or TRBD2 may supply D (5 bases each). The germline V gene has CDR1 ENHRY and CDR2 SYGVKD. The CDR3 loop spans 15 amino acids. Between the trimmed V and J ends, which lost 0 bases and 1 base, there was a span of 10 bases. In DNA form, the CDR3 reads TGTGCCATCAGTGAGTCCGCTGGGGGTTCCTACGAGCAGTACTTC. Protein: CAISESAGGSYEQYF.

This clonotype was counted only a few times. CDR3 nucleotides: TGTGCCAGCAGGGTTAGATCCGAGCAGTACTTC. Translation: CASRVRSEQYF. This rearrangement joins TRBV2 to TRBJ2-7; no firm D call. V was clipped by 6 bases and J by 6 bases, with 9 bases between them. Germline loops: CDR1 SNHLY, CDR2 FYNNEI. The CDR3 loop spans 11 amino acids. Complete variable domain (other parts from reference TRBV2 and TRBJ2-7): EPEVTQTPSHQVTQMGQEVILRCVPISNHLYFYWYRQILGQKVEFLVSFYNNEISEKSEIFDDQFSVERPDGSNFTLKIRSTKLEDSAMYFCASRVRSEQYFGPGTRLTVT.

This clonotype turned up a few times. The chain carries TRBV20-1 and TRBJ1-2; 9 bases match TRBD1. Germline assignment: CDR1 DFQATT and CDR2 SNEGSKA (reference sequence). V was pared by 5 bases and J by 8 bases, with 6 bases of the junction left unmatched. CDR3 length: 12 amino acids. The CDR3 nucleotides are TGCAGTGCTGACACAGGGGGCGGGGGCTACACCTTC. This encodes CSADTGGGGYTF.

The genes are TRBV6-5 and TRBJ2-1; 8 bases map to TRBD2. The CDR3 consists of 12 residues. V shed 2 bases and J 9 bases; nucleotides not matched to a gene: 0. Germline-derived CDR1 and CDR2 are MNHEY and SVGAGI. The DNA for the CDR3 is TGTGCCAGCAGTTACCTAGCGGGTGAGCAGTTCTTC. Protein product: CASSYLAGEQFF.

This clonotype came up a few times. The chain uses TRBV28 and TRBJ2-3; maybe TRBD2 (7 bases). Germline CDR1 and CDR2: MDHEN and SYDVKM. The germline V and J ends were trimmed by 6 bases and 1 base, with 14 bases remaining between them. The CDR3 consists of 15 residues. DNA of the CDR3: TGTGCCAGCAGCCCCGGGGGGCGAGGCACAGATACGCAGTATTTT. This gives the protein CASSPGGRGTDTQYF.

The chain employs TRBV15 and TRBJ1-3; tentatively, D is TRBD1 (5 bases). There are 13 residues in the CDR3. Per germline, CDR1 LNHNV and CDR2 YYDKDF (reference sequence). V lost 7 bases and J 8 bases, leaving 15 bases between the germline ends. The DNA for the CDR3 is TGTGCCACCAATACCTACCTGGGGGACACCATATATTTT. Its protein product is CATNTYLGDTIYF.

This clonotype appeared a few times. The chain links TRBV18 to TRBJ1-2, with D unresolved. Germline lookup yields CDR1 KGHSH and CDR2 LQKENI. CDR3 length equals 14 residues. Trimming cost V 1 base and J 2 bases, with 8 bases left between them. The CDR3 DNA sequence: TGTGCCAGCTCACCACTCTCGGGGAACTATGGCTACACCTTC. This codes for CASSPLSGNYGYTF.

V gene TRBV15 combines with J gene TRBJ1-5; D unclear. The CDR3 totals 14 residues. Germline assignment: CDR1 LNHNV and CDR2 YYDKDF (reference sequence). V was cut by 3 bases and J by 2 bases, with 8 bases left in between. The CDR3 spells CATSRGTRNQPQHF. The CDR3 bases are TGTGCCACCAGCAGGGGAACCCGCAATCAGCCCCAGCATTTT.

This clonotype was counted between two and nine times. V is TRBV5-4 and J is TRBJ2-5, with TRBD2 matching over 9 bases. The CDR3 totals 15 residues. From germline, CDR1 is SGHNT and CDR2 YYREEE (reference sequence). V lost 2 bases, J lost 5 bases, and 7 bases stayed unmatched. Written as DNA, the CDR3 is TGTGCCAGCAGCTTTGGCGGGGGGGCAGGGGAGACCCAGTACTTC. Protein: CASSFGGGAGETQYF.

For this clonotype: Given the absence of the conserved phenylalanine or tryptophan at the CDR3 end, a read error is likely. V and J are TRBV7-9 and TRBJ2-7, with 14 bases that match TRBD2. The V segment lost 0 bases and the J segment 2 bases; nucleotides outside the gene matches: 3. The CDR3 is 17 amino acids. Germline V gene data show CDR1 as SEHNR and CDR2 as FQNEAQ (reference sequence). CDR3 region: CASSLAAGLAGAYEQYY. In DNA, the CDR3 is TGTGCCAGCAGCTTAGCGGCGGGACTAGCGGGAGCCTACGAGCAGTACTAC.

The chain carries TRBV21-1 and TRBJ1-1; the table's TRBD1 call for D was not verified on the DNA. TRBV21-1 has pseudogene status. This CDR3 comprises 17 residues. DNA for the CDR3: TGTGCCAGCATTTCCGCGCCCGACAGGGGCGGTTACGCTGAAGCTTTCTTT. Its translation: CASISAPDRGGYAEAFF.